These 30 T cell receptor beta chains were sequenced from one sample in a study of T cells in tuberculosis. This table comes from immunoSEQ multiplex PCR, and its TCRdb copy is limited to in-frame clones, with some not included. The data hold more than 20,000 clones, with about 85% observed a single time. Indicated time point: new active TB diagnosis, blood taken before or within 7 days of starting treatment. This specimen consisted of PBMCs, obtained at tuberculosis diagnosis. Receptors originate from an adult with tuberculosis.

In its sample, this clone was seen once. CDR3 in amino acids: CASSLGLRSTDTQYF. The CDR3 coding sequence is TGCGCCAGCAGCTTGGGATTGCGCAGCACAGATACGCAGTATTTT. This chain links TRBV5-1 with TRBJ2-3; D is unresolved. The CDR3 runs 15 residues. The V end was cut by 0 bases, the J end by 0 bases, with 8 bases between. Germline V lookup: CDR1 SGHRS, CDR2 YFSETQ. Supplemented by reference TRBV5-1 and TRBJ2-3, the full variable domain reads KAGVTQTPRYLIKTRGQQVTLSCSPISGHRSVSWYQQTPGQGLQFLFEYFSETQRNKGNFPGRFSGRQFSNSRSEMNVSTLELGDSALYLCASSLGLRSTDTQYFGPGTRLTVL.

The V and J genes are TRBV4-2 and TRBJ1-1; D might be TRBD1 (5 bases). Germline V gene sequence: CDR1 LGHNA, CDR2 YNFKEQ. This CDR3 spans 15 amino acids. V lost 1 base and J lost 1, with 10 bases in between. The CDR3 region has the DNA TGTGCCAGCAGCCAAGGTGGGGCGTCGAACACTGAAGCTTTCTTT. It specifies CASSQGGASNTEAFF.

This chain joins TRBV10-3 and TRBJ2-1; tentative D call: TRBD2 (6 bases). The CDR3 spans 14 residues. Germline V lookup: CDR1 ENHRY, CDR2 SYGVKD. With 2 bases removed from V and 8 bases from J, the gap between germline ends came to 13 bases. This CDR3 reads CAISEGTSGDEQFF. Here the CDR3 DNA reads TGTGCCATCAGTGAGGGGACCTCGGGAGATGAGCAGTTCTTC.

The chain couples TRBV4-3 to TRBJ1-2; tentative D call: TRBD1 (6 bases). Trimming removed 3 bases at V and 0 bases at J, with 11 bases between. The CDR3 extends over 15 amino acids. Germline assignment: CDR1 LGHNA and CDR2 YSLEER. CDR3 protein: CASSHSTGTNYGYTF. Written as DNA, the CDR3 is TGCGCCAGCAGCCATTCTACAGGGACTAACTATGGCTACACCTTC.

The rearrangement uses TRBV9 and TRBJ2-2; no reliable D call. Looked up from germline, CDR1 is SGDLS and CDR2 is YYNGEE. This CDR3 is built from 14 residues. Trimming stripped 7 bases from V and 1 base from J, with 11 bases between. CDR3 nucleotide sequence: TGTGCCAGCGGCCGAACAGTGAACACCGGGGAGCTGTTTTTT. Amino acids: CASGRTVNTGELFF.

CDR3 nucleotides: TGTGCCAGCAGCCGAGGATCTCAAGAGACCCAGTACTTC. This codes for CASSRGSQETQYF. The rearrangement joins TRBV7-9 to TRBJ2-5, with D hard to call. This CDR3 contains 13 residues. CDR1 and CDR2 from the germline V gene are SEHNR and FQNEAQ (reference sequence). Deletions cut 5 bases from V and 2 bases from J, with 9 bases between.

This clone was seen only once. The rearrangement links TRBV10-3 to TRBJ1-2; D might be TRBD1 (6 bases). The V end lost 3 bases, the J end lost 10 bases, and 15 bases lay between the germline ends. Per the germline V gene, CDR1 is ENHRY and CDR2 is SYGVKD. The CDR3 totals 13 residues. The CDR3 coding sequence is TGTGCCATCAGTGAAATGGCGGGGGGCGACTACACCTTC. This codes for CAISEMAGGDYTF.

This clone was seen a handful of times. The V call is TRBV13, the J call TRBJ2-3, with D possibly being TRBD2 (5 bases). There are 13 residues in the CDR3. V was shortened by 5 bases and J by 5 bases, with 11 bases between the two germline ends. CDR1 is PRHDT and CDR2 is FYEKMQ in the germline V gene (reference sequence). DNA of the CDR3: TGTGCCAGCAGCCGCCTAGGAGGAGATACGCAGTATTTT. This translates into CASSRLGGDTQYF.

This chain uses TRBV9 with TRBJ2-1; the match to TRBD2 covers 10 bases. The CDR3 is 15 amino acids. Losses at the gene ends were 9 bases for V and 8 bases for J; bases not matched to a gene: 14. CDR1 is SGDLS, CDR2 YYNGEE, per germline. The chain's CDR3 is CATALSGRKEDEQFF. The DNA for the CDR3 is TGTGCCACCGCTCTTAGCGGGAGGAAGGAGGATGAGCAGTTCTTC.

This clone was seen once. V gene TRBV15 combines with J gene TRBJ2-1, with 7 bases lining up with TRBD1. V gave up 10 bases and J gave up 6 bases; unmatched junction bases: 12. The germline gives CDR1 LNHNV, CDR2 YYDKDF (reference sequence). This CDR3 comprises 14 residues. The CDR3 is CAIGRGREFNEQFF. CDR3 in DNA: TGTGCCATTGGAAGGGGGCGTGAATTCAATGAGCAGTTCTTC.

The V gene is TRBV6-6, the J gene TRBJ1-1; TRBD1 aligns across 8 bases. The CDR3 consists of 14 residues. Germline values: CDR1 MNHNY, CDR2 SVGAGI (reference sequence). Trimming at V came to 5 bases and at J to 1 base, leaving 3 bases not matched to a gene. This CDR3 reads CASSLDRGNTEAFF. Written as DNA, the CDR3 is TGTGCCAGCAGTCTCGACAGGGGGAACACTGAAGCTTTCTTT.

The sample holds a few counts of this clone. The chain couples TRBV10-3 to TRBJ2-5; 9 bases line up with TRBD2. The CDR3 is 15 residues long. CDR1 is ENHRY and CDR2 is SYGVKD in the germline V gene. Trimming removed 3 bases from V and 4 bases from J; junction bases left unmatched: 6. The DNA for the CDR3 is TGTGCCATCAGTGATGCGGGAGGGAACGGAGAGACCCAGTACTTC. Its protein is CAISDAGGNGETQYF.

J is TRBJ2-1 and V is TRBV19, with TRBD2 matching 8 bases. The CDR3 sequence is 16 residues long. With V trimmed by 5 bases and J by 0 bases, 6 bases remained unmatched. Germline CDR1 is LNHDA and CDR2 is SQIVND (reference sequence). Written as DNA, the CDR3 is TGTGCCAGTAGTGTGCGGGGGGCGGCCTCCTACAATGAGCAGTTCTTC. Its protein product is CASSVRGAASYNEQFF.

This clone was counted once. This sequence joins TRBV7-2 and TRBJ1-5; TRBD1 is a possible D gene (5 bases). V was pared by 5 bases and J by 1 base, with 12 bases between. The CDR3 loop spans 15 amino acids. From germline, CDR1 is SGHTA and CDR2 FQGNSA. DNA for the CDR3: TGTGCCAGCAGCCCCGCAGGGAGGAGCAATCAGCCCCAGCATTTT. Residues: CASSPAGRSNQPQHF.

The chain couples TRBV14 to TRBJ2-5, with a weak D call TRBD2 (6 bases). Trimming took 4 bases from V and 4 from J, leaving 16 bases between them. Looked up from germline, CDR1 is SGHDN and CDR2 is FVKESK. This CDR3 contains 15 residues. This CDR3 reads CASSRRGGARETQYF. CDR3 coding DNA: TGTGCCAGCAGCCGCAGAGGAGGGGCCCGAGAGACCCAGTACTTC. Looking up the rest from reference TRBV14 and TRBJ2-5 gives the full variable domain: EAGVTQFPSHSVIEKGQTVTLRCDPISGHDNLYWYRRVMGKEIKFLLHFVKESKQDESGMPNNRFLAERTGGTYSTLKVQPAELEDSGVYFCASSRRGGARETQYFGPGTRLLVL.

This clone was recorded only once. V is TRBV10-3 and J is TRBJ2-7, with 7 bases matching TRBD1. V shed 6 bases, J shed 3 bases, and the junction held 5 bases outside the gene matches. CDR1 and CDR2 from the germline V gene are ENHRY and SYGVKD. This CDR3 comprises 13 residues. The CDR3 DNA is TGTGCCATCAGGGAAACAGGGGTCTACGAGCAGTACTTC. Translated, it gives CAIRETGVYEQYF.

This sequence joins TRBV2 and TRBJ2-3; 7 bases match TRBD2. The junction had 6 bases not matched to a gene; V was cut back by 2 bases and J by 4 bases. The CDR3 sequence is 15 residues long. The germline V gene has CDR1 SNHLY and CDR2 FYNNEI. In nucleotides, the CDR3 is TGTGCCAGCAGTGAAACAGCGGGACGAGCAGATACGCAGTATTTT. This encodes CASSETAGRADTQYF.

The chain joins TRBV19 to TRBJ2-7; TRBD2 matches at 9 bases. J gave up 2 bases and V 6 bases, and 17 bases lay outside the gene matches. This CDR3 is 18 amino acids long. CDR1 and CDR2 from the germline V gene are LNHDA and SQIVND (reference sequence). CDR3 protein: CASSPPGLAVYGAYEQYF. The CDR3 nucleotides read TGTGCCAGTAGCCCGCCGGGACTAGCAGTATATGGGGCCTACGAGCAGTACTTC.

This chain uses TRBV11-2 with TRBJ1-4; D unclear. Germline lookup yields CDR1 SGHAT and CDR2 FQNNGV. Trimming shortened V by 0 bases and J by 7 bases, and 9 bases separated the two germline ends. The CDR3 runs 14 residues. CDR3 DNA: TGTGCCAGCAGCTTAGATGGATGGAGTGAAAAACTGTTTTTT. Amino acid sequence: CASSLDGWSEKLFF.

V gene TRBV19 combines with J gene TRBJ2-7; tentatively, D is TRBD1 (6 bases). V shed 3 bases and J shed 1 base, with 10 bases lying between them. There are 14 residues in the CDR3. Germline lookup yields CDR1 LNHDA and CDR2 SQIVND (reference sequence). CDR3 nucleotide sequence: TGTGCCAGTAGTATGGGGGCGTCGTCCTACGAGCAGTACTTC. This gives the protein CASSMGASSYEQYF.

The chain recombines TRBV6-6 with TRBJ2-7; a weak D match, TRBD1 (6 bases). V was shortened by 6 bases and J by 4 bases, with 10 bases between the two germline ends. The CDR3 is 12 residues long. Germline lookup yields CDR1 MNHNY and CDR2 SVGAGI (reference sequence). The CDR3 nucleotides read TGTGCCAGCAGATCAGGACAGTACGAGCAGTACTTC. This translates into CASRSGQYEQYF.

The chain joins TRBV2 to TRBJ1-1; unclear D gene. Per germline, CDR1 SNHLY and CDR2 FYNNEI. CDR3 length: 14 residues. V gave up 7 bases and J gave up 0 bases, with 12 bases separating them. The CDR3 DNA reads TGTGCCAGCATATCGAGCCGTCTGAACACTGAAGCTTTCTTT. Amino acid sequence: CASISSRLNTEAFF.

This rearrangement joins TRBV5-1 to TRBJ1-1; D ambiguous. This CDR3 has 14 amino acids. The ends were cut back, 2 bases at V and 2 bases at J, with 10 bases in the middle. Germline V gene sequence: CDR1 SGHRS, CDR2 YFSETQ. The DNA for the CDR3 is TGCGCCAGCAGCTTCACAGCAAGTAACACTGAAGCTTTCTTT. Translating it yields CASSFTASNTEAFF.

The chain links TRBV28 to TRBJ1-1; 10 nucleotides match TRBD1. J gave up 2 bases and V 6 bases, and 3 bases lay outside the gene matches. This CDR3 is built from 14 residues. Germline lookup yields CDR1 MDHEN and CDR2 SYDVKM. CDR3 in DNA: TGTGCCAGCAGGCGACAGGGGGCAAACACTGAAGCTTTCTTT. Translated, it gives CASRRQGANTEAFF.

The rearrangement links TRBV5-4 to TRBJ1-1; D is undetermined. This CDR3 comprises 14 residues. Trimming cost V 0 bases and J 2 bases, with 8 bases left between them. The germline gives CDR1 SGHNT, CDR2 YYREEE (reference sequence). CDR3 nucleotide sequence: TGTGCCAGCAGCTTGGTGGCAGGCAACACTGAAGCTTTCTTT. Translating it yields CASSLVAGNTEAFF.

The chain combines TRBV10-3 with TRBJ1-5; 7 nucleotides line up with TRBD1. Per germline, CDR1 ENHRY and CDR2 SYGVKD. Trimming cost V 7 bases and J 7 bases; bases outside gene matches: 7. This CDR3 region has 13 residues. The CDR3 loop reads CAITDRDDQPQHF. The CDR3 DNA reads TGTGCCATCACAGACAGGGATGACCAGCCCCAGCATTTT.

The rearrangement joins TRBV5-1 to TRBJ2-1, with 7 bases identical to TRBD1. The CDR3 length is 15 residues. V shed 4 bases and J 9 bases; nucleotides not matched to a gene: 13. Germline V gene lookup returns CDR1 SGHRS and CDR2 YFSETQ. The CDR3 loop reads CASSREGAPTTEQFF. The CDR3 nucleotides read TGCGCCAGCAGCCGCGAGGGGGCCCCGACAACTGAGCAGTTCTTC. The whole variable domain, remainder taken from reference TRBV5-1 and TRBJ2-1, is KAGVTQTPRYLIKTRGQQVTLSCSPISGHRSVSWYQQTPGQGLQFLFEYFSETQRNKGNFPGRFSGRQFSNSRSEMNVSTLELGDSALYLCASSREGAPTTEQFFGPGTRLTVL.

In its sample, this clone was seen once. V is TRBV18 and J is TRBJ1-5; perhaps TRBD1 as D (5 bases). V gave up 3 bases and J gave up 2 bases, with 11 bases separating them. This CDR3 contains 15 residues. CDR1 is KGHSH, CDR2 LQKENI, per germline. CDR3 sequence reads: CASSPAQGGNQPQHF. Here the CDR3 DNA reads TGTGCCAGCTCACCGGCTCAGGGCGGCAATCAGCCCCAGCATTTT.

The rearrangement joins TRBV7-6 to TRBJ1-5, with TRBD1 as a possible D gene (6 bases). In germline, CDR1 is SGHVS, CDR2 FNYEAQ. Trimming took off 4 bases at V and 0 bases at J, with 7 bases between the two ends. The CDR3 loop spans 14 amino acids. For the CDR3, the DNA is TGTGCCAGCAGCTCGGACAGTAGCAATCAGCCCCAGCATTTT. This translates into CASSSDSSNQPQHF.

CDR3 loop: CASSLGGIAGGSYEQYF. Written as DNA, the CDR3 is TGCGCCAGCAGCCTCGGCGGGATAGCGGGAGGATCCTACGAGCAGTACTTC. V usage is TRBV5-1 and J usage is TRBJ2-7; 10 nucleotides align to TRBD2. The ends lost 4 bases at V and 1 base at J; junction bases unmatched: 11. The CDR3 length is 17 residues. From germline, CDR1 is SGHRS and CDR2 YFSETQ.